A selection of T cell receptor beta chains follows, all from one sample in a study of blood T cell repertoires in COVID-19. Assay used: immunoSEQ multiplex PCR; TCRdb lists only in-frame clones, some missing. The sample holds 170,000 or so clones; 87% are singletons and the top ten take under 15%. The sequenced sample consisted of peripheral blood. These receptor sequences come from a woman in her 70s with COVID-19, enrolled during active disease. Each CDR3 is given with its conserved first and last residue. A D gene is named only where the DNA matches it firmly. Rows give clone size only sometimes, using once, few, many, or a class for an expanded clone.

clone size	D gene	J gene	V gene	CDR3 protein	CDR3 DNA
.	TRBD1	TRBJ2-3	TRBV5-4	CASSSAGGDTQYF	TGTGCCAGCAGCTCCGCAGGGGGAGATACGCAGTATTTT
.	TRBD1	TRBJ2-7	TRBV9	CASSADRGLDEQYF	TGTGCCAGCAGCGCAGACAGGGGGCTCGACGAGCAGTACTTC
.	.	TRBJ2-7	TRBV2	CASSPNFRGTYEQYF	TGTGCCAGCAGCCCGAACTTTAGAGGAACCTACGAGCAGTACTTC
.	.	TRBJ1-1	TRBV5-5	CALTPDRSNTEAFF	TGTGCCCTCACCCCCGACAGGTCGAACACTGAAGCTTTCTTT
few	.	TRBJ2-7	TRBV5-1	CASSYDRYEQYF	TGCGCCAGCAGCTATGACAGGTACGAGCAGTACTTC
.	TRBD2	TRBJ2-1	TRBV18	CASSVNLAGDNNEQFF	TGTGCCAGCTCAGTTAACTTAGCGGGAGATAACAATGAGCAGTTCTTC
.	TRBD2	TRBJ2-3	TRBV7-3	CASSPTLAGLATDTQYF	TGTGCCAGCAGCCCTACCCTAGCGGGATTGGCCACAGATACGCAGTATTTT
.	TRBD2	TRBJ2-2	TRBV9	CASSVGLAGVTGELFF	TGTGCCAGCAGCGTAGGTCTAGCGGGAGTCACCGGGGAGCTGTTTTTT
.	TRBD2	TRBJ2-7	TRBV5-4	CASSFDGLAKTPYEQYF	TGTGCCAGCAGTTTTGACGGACTAGCGAAAACCCCCTACGAGCAGTACTTC
.	TRBD2	TRBJ2-2	TRBV7-8	CASSLEASGNTGELFF	TGTGCCAGCAGCTTAGAGGCTAGCGGGAACACCGGGGAGCTGTTTTTT
.	.	TRBJ2-1	TRBV20-1	CSASGGQYNEQFF	TGCAGTGCTAGTGGCGGGCAATACAATGAGCAGTTCTTC
.	.	TRBJ1-1	TRBV5-4	CASSLDPAVTEAFF	TGTGCCAGCAGCTTGGACCCGGCGGTGACTGAAGCTTTCTTT
.	.	TRBJ2-1	TRBV10-1	CASRPGAHEQFF	TGCGCCAGCAGACCAGGGGCACATGAGCAGTTCTTC
.	TRBD2	TRBJ2-1	TRBV4-3	CASSQGTSGINEQFF	TGCGCCAGCAGCCAAGGGACTAGCGGGATCAATGAGCAGTTCTTC
.	.	TRBJ2-2	TRBV30	CAWGPRPGELFF	TGTGCCTGGGGACCGCGCCCCGGGGAGCTGTTTTTT
.	.	TRBJ1-4	TRBV28	CASSIRGIHEKLFF	TGTGCCAGCAGTATCAGGGGCATACATGAAAAACTGTTTTTT
.	TRBD1	TRBJ2-2	TRBV2	CASTADAGTGNTGELFF	TGTGCCAGCACCGCGGACGCCGGGACAGGGAACACCGGGGAGCTGTTTTTT
.	.	TRBJ2-1	TRBV11-3	CASSLAAYNEQFF	TGTGCCAGCAGCTTAGCCGCCTACAATGAGCAGTTCTTC
.	TRBD2	TRBJ2-5	TRBV28	CASSSGTSGSYSETQYF	TGTGCCAGCAGTTCCGGGACTAGCGGGAGTTATTCCGAGACCCAGTACTTC
.	.	TRBJ1-3	TRBV2	CASSPSGAGNTIYF	TGTGCCAGCAGTCCCTCAGGGGCTGGAAACACCATATATTTT
.	.	TRBJ1-1	TRBV3-1/TRBV3-2	CASSRRFDTEAFF	TGTGCCAGCAGTCGTCGTTTCGACACTGAAGCTTTCTTT
.	TRBD2	TRBJ2-7	TRBV7-2	CASSLSTGGLYEQYF	TGTGCCAGCAGCTTGTCGACGGGAGGGCTGTACGAGCAGTACTTC
.	TRBD1	TRBJ1-1	TRBV6-5	CASRRGQGVTEAFF	TGTGCCAGCAGGAGGGGACAGGGGGTCACTGAAGCTTTCTTT
.	.	TRBJ1-2	TRBV7-3	CASSPQGDYGYTF	TGTGCCAGCAGCCCCCAGGGCGACTATGGCTACACCTTC
.	.	TRBJ1-6	TRBV27	CASSFVDRNNSPLHF	TGTGCCAGCAGTTTTGTCGACAGGAATAATTCACCCCTCCACTTT
.	TRBD1	TRBJ1-1	TRBV28	CASSFYREGGFNTEAFF	TGTGCCAGCAGTTTTTACCGGGAAGGGGGCTTCAACACTGAAGCTTTCTTT
.	TRBD1	TRBJ2-7	TRBV2	CASRRGQGPNYEQYF	TGTGCCAGCAGGAGAGGACAGGGCCCAAACTACGAGCAGTACTTC
.	.	TRBJ1-3	TRBV19	CASKGRFSGNTIYF	TGTGCCAGTAAGGGGCGGTTCTCTGGAAACACCATATATTTT
.	.	TRBJ2-5	TRBV18	CASSPWSGAEETQYF	TGTGCCAGCTCACCGTGGTCAGGGGCCGAGGAGACCCAGTACTTC
.	TRBD1	TRBJ2-2	TRBV5-1	CASSLALRQGGGELFF	TGCGCCAGCAGCTTGGCCTTGAGACAGGGTGGCGGGGAGCTGTTTTTT
.	TRBD2	TRBJ2-1	TRBV3-1/TRBV3-2	CASSQGGLGPEQFF	TGTGCCAGCAGCCAGGGGGGACTAGGTCCTGAGCAGTTCTTC
.	TRBD1	TRBJ1-6	TRBV28	CASSLGQGALRNSPLHF	TGTGCCAGCAGTTTAGGGCAGGGGGCGTTGAGAAATTCACCCCTCCACTTT
.	.	TRBJ2-1	TRBV7-2	CASSLGASYNEQFF	TGTGCCAGCAGCTTAGGAGCGTCCTACAATGAGCAGTTCTTC
.	.	TRBJ1-4	TRBV27	CASAPGGGEKLFF	TGTGCCAGCGCACCCGGCGGAGGTGAAAAACTGTTTTTT
once	.	TRBJ2-1	TRBV27	CASSKNNEQFF	TGTGCCAGCTCTAAGAACAATGAGCAGTTCTTC
.	.	TRBJ1-5	TRBV15	CATSRDPGNQPQHF	TGTGCCACCAGCAGAGATCCGGGTAATCAGCCCCAGCATTTT
.	TRBD1	TRBJ1-2	TRBV24-1	CATSLTGDGYTF	TGTGCCACCAGCCTCACAGGGGATGGCTACACCTTC
.	.	TRBJ1-1	TRBV19	CASSPGGDFGPNTEAFF	TGTGCCAGTAGTCCCGGGGGGGATTTCGGTCCGAACACTGAAGCTTTCTTT
.	.	TRBJ1-2	TRBV7-2	CASSLRRSYGYTF	TGTGCCAGCAGCCTACGGAGGAGCTATGGCTACACCTTC
.	TRBD1	TRBJ2-2	TRBV23-1	CASSRIRQGGTGELFF	TGCGCCAGCAGTCGGATAAGACAGGGGGGCACCGGGGAGCTGTTTTTT
.	.	TRBJ2-4	TRBV6-6	CASSYPDKLAKNIQYF	TGTGCCAGCAGTTACCCCGACAAGCTAGCCAAAAACATTCAGTACTTC
.	.	TRBJ2-1	TRBV4-3	CASSQEGLYNEQFF	TGCGCCAGCAGCCAAGAGGGACTCTACAATGAGCAGTTCTTC
.	TRBD1	TRBJ1-2	TRBV3-1/TRBV3-2	CAGFTGGRGYTF	TGTGCCGGATTTACAGGGGGGCGTGGCTACACCTTC
.	TRBD2	TRBJ2-1	TRBV4-1	CASSRTPTSATNNEQFF	TGCGCCAGCAGCCGAACTCCGACTAGCGCCACAAACAATGAGCAGTTCTTC
.	TRBD2	TRBJ2-7	TRBV6-2/TRBV6-3	CASSYFGTSGSWVYEQYF	TGTGCCAGCAGTTATTTCGGGACTAGCGGGAGTTGGGTCTACGAGCAGTACTTC
.	TRBD2	TRBJ2-7	TRBV27	CATRGTTLGYEQYF	TGTGCCACCAGAGGGACTACCTTAGGCTACGAGCAGTACTTC
.	TRBD1	TRBJ1-6	TRBV28	CASSKGQGYNSPLHF	TGTGCCAGCAGTAAGGGACAGGGGTACAATTCACCCCTCCACTTT
.	.	TRBJ1-6	TRBV19	CASSIIRRINSPLHF	TGTGCCAGTAGTATAATCCGGAGAATTAATTCACCCCTCCACTTT
few	.	TRBJ2-2	TRBV30	CAWSPQASGELFF	TGTGCCTGGAGTCCACAGGCGTCCGGGGAGCTGTTTTTT
.	TRBD2	TRBJ2-1	TRBV20-1	CSASASGSLNEQFF	TGCAGTGCTAGTGCTAGCGGGAGTCTCAATGAGCAGTTCTTC
.	.	TRBJ2-7	TRBV19	CASSSSTGRGEQYF	TGTGCCAGTAGTTCCTCGACAGGTCGAGGTGAGCAGTACTTC
.	.	TRBJ2-3	TRBV15	CATSRDQVGGSTDTQYF	TGTGCCACCAGCAGAGATCAAGTCGGAGGTAGCACAGATACGCAGTATTTT
.	.	TRBJ2-7	TRBV4-3	CASSQEREPPYEQYF	TGCGCCAGCAGCCAAGAGAGGGAACCCCCCTACGAGCAGTACTTC
.	.	TRBJ2-7	TRBV15	CATSRVRTGTSEYEQYF	TGTGCCACCAGCAGAGTCCGGACGGGAACATCAGAGTACGAGCAGTACTTC
.	.	TRBJ2-5	TRBV4-1	CASRGLSWGTEETQYF	TGCGCCAGCCGGGGCCTCTCTTGGGGGACTGAGGAGACCCAGTACTTC